This record looks at one T cell receptor (beta chain) sequence and its context. Time point reported: blood at routine non-recurrence follow-up after resection. The data are from a study of spatial heterogeneity in lung cancer. TCRdb ran MiXCR on the 5' RACE reads and lists one entry per CDR3 protein. The sample has around 100,000 distinct CDR3 sequences, 9.5% to 14% seen once. The CDR3 spans 18 residues. The ends lost 0 bases at V and 2 bases at J; junction bases unmatched: 12. Germline CDR1 reads MNHEY; CDR2 reads SVGEGT. The V call is TRBV6-2 or TRBV6-3, the J call TRBJ1-1; 7 bases map to TRBD1. The sequenced sample was PBMCs, obtained at follow-up. This clonotype was sampled from a female donor with early-stage non-small cell lung cancer. CDR3: CASSYSIGRGGANTEAFF. Here the CDR3 DNA reads TGTGCCAGCAGTTACTCGATAGGGCGAGGGGGCGCCAACACTGAAGCTTTCTTT.